The clone carrying this TCR beta chain was seen ten or more times. Its specificity is unknown. This CDR3 has 16 amino acids. Germline lookup yields CDR1 SGHRS and CDR2 YFSETQ. The germline V and J ends were trimmed by 9 bases and 0 bases, with 18 bases remaining between them. Preparation of TCR beta libraries was done by quantitative 5'-RACE with molecular barcodes. TCRdb analysed the 5' RACE reads with MiXCR anew, one entry per CDR3 protein. The sample lists under 150,000 distinct CDR3 sequences, approximately 10% occurring once. The entry originates in a study of CD8 T cells in ankylosing spondylitis. Study results and limitations: Disease-associated clones were reportedly significantly overrepresented in matched ankylosing spondylitis synovial fluid. There was a TCR beta motif, made of roughly eight highly homologous variants, that appeared characteristic of ankylosing spondylitis blood.

The chain has TRBV5-1 and TRBJ2-2; D is perhaps TRBD1 or TRBD2 (6 bases each). This clonotype originated in a female donor with ankylosing spondylitis or in good health (not recorded which). Sequenced input: blood, either unsorted or a sorted T cell fraction (not recorded which). CDR3 amino acids: CATRARGPANTGELFF. CDR3 bases: TGCGCCACCAGGGCTCGGGGGCCCGCGAACACCGGGGAGCTGTTTTTT.